The clone carrying this T cell receptor beta chain appeared a few times. Donors were ostensibly healthy at sampling, although undocumented immune exposures were probable. CDR1 is SGHRS and CDR2 is YFSETQ in the germline V gene. This CDR3 comprises 16 residues. With 3 bases clipped from V and 1 base from J, the junction kept 5 bases outside the gene matches. The sample belongs to a study of cytomegalovirus exposure and HLA in healthy donors. The primer mix had 60 Vbeta and 13 Jbeta primers. In the source study's methods: Unique TCR beta chains totaled roughly 80 million in a later count, with roughly 12 million of them shared. Generated by immunoSEQ multiplex PCR, the TCRdb table keeps only in-frame clones and is missing some. From that table come the V and J calls and clone size; the DNA was used to work out D and trimming. The data contain under 200,000 clones, around 88% of them singletons.

The chain combines TRBV5-1 with TRBJ2-1, with TRBD1 matching over 9 bases. The sequence was obtained from a middle-aged man in good health and CMV-seropositive. The sequenced sample consisted of PBMCs. Here the CDR3 DNA reads TGCGCCAGCAGCTCCGGGACAGGGTTGTCCTACAATGAGCAGTTCTTC. Amino acid sequence: CASSSGTGLSYNEQFF.